This T cell receptor (beta chain) was sequenced during a study of cytomegalovirus exposure and HLA in healthy donors. Study findings and constraints: As a later analysis showed, a missense DCLRE1C variant was linked to trimming of TCR beta V- and J-genes. According to an earlier analysis, most TCR beta V segments yielded productive rearrangements about 90% or about 30% of the time.

This CDR3 comprises 16 residues. The germline V gene has CDR1 SGHRS and CDR2 YFSETQ. The ends lost 3 bases at V and 1 base at J; junction bases unmatched: 6. Primers for the PCR totalled 60 Vbeta and 13 Jbeta. Clones were sequenced by immunoSEQ multiplex PCR, and TCRdb holds only the in-frame ones, with some missing. The profile covers 130,000 to 150,000 clones, with roughly 80% appearing a single time and 2.5% to 3% taken by the ten largest. In its sample, this clone was seen a few times. Its antigen is as yet unknown. The J gene is TRBJ1-1, the V gene TRBV5-1; 10 bases are a match to TRBD1. The receptor was derived from a woman under 40 in good health and CMV-seronegative. What was sequenced was PBMCs. The CDR3 DNA follows: TGCGCCAGCAGCTCCGGGACAGGGGTGGGGAACACTGAAGCTTTCTTT. This translates into CASSSGTGVGNTEAFF. The full variable domain, rest sourced from reference TRBV5-1 and TRBJ1-1, is KAGVTQTPRYLIKTRGQQVTLSCSPISGHRSVSWYQQTPGQGLQFLFEYFSETQRNKGNFPGRFSGRQFSNSRSEMNVSTLELGDSALYLCASSSGTGVGNTEAFFGQGTRLTVV.